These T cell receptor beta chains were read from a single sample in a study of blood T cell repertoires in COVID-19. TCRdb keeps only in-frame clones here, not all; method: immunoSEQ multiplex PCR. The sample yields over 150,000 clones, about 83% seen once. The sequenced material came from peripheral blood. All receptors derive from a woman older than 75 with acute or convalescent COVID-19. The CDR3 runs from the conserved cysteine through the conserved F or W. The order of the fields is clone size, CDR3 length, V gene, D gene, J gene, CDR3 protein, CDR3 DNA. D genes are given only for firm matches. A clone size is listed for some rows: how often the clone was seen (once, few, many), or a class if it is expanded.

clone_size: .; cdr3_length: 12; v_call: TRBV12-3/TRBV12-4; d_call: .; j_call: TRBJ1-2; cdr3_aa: CASSFTVYGYTF; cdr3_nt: TGTGCCAGCAGTTTTACAGTCTATGGCTACACCTTC
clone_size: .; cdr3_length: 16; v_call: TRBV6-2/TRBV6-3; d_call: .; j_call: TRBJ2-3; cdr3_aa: CASSSRSGFSTDTQYF; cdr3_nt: TGTGCCAGCAGTTCACGTAGCGGATTTTCCACAGATACGCAGTATTTT
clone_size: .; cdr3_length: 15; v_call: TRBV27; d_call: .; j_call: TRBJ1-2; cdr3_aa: CASSLSMGTYYGYTF; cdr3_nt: TGTGCCAGCAGTTTATCGATGGGCACTTACTATGGCTACACCTTC
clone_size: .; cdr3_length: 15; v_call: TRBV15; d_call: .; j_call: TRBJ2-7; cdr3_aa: CATSRVRGVPYEQYF; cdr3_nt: TGTGCCACCAGCAGAGTCAGGGGTGTCCCCTACGAGCAGTACTTC
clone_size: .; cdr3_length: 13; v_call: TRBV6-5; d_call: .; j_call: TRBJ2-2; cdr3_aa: CASSPGNTGELFF; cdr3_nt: TGTGCCAGCAGTCCAGGGAACACCGGGGAGCTGTTTTTT
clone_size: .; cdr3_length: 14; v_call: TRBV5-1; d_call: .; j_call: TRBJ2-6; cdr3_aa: CASSISSGANVLTF; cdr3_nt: TGCGCCAGCAGTATCAGTTCTGGGGCCAACGTCCTGACTTTC
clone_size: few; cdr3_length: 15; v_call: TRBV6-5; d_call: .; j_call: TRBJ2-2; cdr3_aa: CASSSGLSNTGELFF; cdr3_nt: TGTGCCAGCAGCTCAGGCCTTTCGAACACCGGGGAGCTGTTTTTT
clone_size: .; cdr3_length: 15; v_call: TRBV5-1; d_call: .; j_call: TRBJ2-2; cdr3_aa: CASSSLGGDTGELFF; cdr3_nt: TGCGCCAGCTCATCTCTGGGGGGAGACACCGGGGAGCTGTTTTTT
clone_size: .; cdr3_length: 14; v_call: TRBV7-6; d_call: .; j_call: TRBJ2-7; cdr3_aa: CASSLGPISYEQYF; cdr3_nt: TGTGCCAGCAGCTTAGGGCCGATCTCCTACGAGCAGTACTTC
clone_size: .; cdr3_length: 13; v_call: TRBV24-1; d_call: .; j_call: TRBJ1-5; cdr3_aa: CATSDTGNQPQHF; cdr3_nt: TGTGCCACCAGTGACACAGGGAATCAGCCCCAGCATTTT
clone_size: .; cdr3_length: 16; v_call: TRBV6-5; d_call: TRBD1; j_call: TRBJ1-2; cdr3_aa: CASSYINRGLDYGYTF; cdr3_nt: TGTGCCAGCAGTTACATAAACAGGGGGCTCGACTATGGCTACACCTTC
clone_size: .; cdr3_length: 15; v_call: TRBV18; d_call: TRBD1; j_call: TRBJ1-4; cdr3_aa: CASSLDRGDGEKLFF; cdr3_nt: TGTGCCAGCTCCCTCGACAGGGGGGATGGTGAAAAACTGTTTTTT
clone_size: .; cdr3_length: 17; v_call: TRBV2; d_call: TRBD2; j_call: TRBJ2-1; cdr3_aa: CASSEPAGLASYNEQFF; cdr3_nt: TGTGCCAGCAGTGAACCCGCCGGACTAGCGTCCTACAATGAGCAGTTCTTC
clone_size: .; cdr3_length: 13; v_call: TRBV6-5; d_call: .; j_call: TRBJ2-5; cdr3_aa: CASTRTPKETQYF; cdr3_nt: TGTGCCAGCACCAGAACACCAAAAGAGACCCAGTACTTC
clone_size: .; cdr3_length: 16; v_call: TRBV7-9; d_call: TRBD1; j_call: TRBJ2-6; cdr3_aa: CASSLGGRSGANVLTF; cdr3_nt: TGTGCCAGCAGCCTAGGGGGCAGGTCTGGGGCCAACGTCCTGACTTTC
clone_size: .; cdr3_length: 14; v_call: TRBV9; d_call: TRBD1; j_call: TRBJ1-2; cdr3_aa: CASSLGQGAFGYTF; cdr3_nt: TGTGCCAGCAGCCTCGGACAGGGGGCATTTGGCTACACCTTC
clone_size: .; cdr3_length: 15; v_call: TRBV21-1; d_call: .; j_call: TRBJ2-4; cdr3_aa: CASSAHLEGQGFQYF; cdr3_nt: TGTGCCAGCAGCGCACACCTCGAAGGACAGGGCTTTCAGTACTTC
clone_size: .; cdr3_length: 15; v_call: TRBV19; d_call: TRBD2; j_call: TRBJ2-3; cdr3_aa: CASSILAGRSDTQYF; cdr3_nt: TGTGCCAGTAGTATTTTAGCGGGGAGGTCAGATACGCAGTATTTT
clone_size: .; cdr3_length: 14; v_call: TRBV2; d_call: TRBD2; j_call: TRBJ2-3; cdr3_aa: CASRRAGFTDTQYF; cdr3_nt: TGTGCCAGCAGGCGAGCGGGATTCACAGATACGCAGTATTTT
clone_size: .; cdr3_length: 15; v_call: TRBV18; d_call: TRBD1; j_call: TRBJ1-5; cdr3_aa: CASSPGDRENQPQHF; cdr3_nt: TGTGCCAGCTCCCCGGGGGACAGGGAGAATCAGCCCCAGCATTTT
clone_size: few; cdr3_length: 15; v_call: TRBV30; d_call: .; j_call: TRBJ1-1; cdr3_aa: CAWSVGGGLNTEAFF; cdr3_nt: TGTGCCTGGAGTGTTGGTGGGGGCCTGAACACTGAAGCTTTCTTT
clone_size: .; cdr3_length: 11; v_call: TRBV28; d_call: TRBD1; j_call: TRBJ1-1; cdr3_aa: CASSLAGGTFF; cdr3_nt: TGTGCCAGCAGTTTGGCAGGGGGAACTTTCTTT
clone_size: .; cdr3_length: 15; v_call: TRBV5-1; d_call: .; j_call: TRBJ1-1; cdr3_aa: CASSLVRAGGPEAFF; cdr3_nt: TGCGCCAGCAGCTTGGTGAGGGCAGGCGGGCCTGAAGCTTTCTTT
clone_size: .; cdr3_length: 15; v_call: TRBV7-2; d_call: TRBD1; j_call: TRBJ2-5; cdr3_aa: CASSWARGMQETQYF; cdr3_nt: TGTGCCAGCAGCTGGGCCAGGGGGATGCAAGAGACCCAGTACTTC
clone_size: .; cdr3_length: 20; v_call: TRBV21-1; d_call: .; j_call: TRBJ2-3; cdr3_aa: CASSKVSGLATEGGTDTQYF; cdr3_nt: TGTGCCAGCAGCAAGGTTTCGGGACTAGCGACTGAGGGTGGGACAGATACGCAGTATTTT
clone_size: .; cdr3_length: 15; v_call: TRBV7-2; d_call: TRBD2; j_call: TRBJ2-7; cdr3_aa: CASSFLGTRSEEQYF; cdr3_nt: TGTGCCAGCAGCTTCCTCGGGACTAGGAGTGAAGAGCAGTACTTC
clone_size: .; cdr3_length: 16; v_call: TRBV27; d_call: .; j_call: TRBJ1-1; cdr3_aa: CASSPPPRGGSSEAFF; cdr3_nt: TGTGCCAGCAGTCCTCCACCCAGGGGTGGATCTTCTGAAGCTTTCTTT